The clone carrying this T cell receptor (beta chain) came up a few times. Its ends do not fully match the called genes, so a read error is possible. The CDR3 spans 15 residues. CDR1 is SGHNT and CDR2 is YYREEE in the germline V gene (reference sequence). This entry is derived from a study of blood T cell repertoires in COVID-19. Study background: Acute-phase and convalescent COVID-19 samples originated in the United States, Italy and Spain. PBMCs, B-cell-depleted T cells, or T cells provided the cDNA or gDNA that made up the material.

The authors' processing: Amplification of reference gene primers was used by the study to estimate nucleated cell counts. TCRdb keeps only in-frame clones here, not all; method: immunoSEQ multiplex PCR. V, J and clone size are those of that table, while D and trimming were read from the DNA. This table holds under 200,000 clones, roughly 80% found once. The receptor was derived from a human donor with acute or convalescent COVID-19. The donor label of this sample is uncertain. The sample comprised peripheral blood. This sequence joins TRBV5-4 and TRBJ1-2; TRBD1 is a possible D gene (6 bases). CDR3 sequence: CASTLLGGRRSGYTF. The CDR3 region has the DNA TGTGCCAGCACCTTGCTCGGGGGGCGTCGGTCCGGCTACACCTTC.